This paragraph reports one T cell receptor beta chain. Its antigen is as yet unknown. This sample is drawn from a study of long-term antiretroviral therapy in people with HIV. The libraries were made with immunoSEQ v3.0 at survey level. Clones were read by immunoSEQ multiplex PCR, and TCRdb kept only the in-frame ones, dropping some. The table includes about 21,000 clones, roughly 91% detected once. Whole-study results and caveats: In HIV, the repertoires covered a tighter span of CDR3 lengths than in controls. ART-treated samples gained diversity yet remained below transplant donor controls.

The CDR3 is 15 residues long. Germline V lookup: CDR1 SGHTS, CDR2 YDEGEE. V lost 1 base, J lost 0 bases, and 8 bases lay in between. The source material was unsorted PBMCs, sampled 2.3 years after starting antiretroviral therapy. This rearrangement joins TRBV5-8 to TRBJ1-5; no firm D call. This TCR came from a man aged 55 to 70 with HIV. CDR3 coding DNA: TGTGCCAGCAGCTTGTATGGATATAGCAATCAGCCCCAGCATTTT. Protein product: CASSLYGYSNQPQHF.